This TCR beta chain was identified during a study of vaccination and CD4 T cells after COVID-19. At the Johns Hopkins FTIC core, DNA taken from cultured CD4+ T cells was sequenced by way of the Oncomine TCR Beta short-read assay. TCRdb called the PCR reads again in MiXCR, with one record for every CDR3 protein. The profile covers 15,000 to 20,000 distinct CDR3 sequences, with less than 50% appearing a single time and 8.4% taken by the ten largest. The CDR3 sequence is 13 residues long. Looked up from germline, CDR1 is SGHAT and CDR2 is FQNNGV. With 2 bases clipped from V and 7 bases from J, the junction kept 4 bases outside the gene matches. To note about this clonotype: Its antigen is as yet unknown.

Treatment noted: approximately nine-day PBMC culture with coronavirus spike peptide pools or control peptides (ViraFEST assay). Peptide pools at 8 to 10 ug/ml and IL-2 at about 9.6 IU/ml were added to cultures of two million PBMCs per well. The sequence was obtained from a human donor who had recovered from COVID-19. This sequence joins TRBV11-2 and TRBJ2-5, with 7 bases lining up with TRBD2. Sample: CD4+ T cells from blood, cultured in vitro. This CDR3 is CASSLSREGTQYF. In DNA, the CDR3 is TGTGCCAGCAGCTTATCGAGGGAGGGGACCCAGTACTTC.